This T cell receptor beta chain was retrieved from a study of T cells in Graves' hyperthyroidism and ophthalmopathy. This clonotype was seen repeatedly, ten times or more. Researchers amplified the TCR beta CDR3 regions from RNA transcripts. HTBI primers drove first-round RT-PCR of the TCR CDR3. In TCRdb, the multiplex PCR reads were re-called with MiXCR into one record per CDR3 protein. The sample has around 700,000 distinct CDR3 sequences, 35% seen once; the top ten hold 31%. The TCR comes from a woman in her thirties or forties with Graves' hyperthyroidism. The sample taken for sequencing was blood.

The CDR3 here is CASREQGAAYGYTF. CDR3 sequence (DNA): TGTGCCAGCAGGGAACAGGGGGCTGCCTATGGCTACACCTTC. V usage is TRBV12-3 or TRBV12-4 and J usage is TRBJ1-2; 9 bases are a match to TRBD1. This CDR3 is 14 amino acids long. The V segment lost 6 bases and the J segment 4 bases; nucleotides outside the gene matches: 6.